The present T cell receptor beta chain was sequenced within a study of blood T cells in healthy people across ages. As for the study in general: Per every two T cells, about one barcoded beta molecule was captured by template switching.

A second about 7 to 11 cycle PCR used barcoded and J-beta primers. TCRdb redid the calling of the 5' RACE reads with MiXCR, one entry per CDR3 protein. The sample consists of roughly 860,000 distinct CDR3 sequences, less than 80% of them appearing once. Germline trimming cut 1 base from V and 7 bases from J; bases unmatched to any gene: 5. Germline CDR1 reads SGHTA; CDR2 reads FQGNSA. The CDR3 length is 15 residues. The sample was blood. This chain uses TRBV7-2 with TRBJ2-3, with 10 bases identical to TRBD2. The clonotype comes from a man aged 25 to 40 in good health. For the CDR3, the DNA is TGTGCCAGCAGCTTAGTTGGGACTAGCGTCCATACGCAGTATTTT. It translates to CASSLVGTSVHTQYF.